What follows are 18 T cell receptor beta chains derived from one specimen sequenced in a study of blood T cell repertoires in COVID-19. Sequenced by immunoSEQ multiplex PCR; TCRdb stores in-frame clones only, minus some. The table shows under 85,000 clones, with around 82% occurring only once. The source material was peripheral blood. These receptors all stem from a human donor in a cohort sampled during active COVID-19.

The V and J genes are TRBV4-1 and TRBJ1-2, with TRBD1 matching 10 bases. The CDR3 is made up of 20 amino acids. V trimming: 1 base; J trimming: 8 bases; junction bases outside the gene matches: 22. Germline V gene lookup returns CDR1 MGHRA and CDR2 YSYEKL. The CDR3 is CASSQGFFGTGDRRARGYTF. CDR3 bases: TGCGCCAGCAGCCAAGGCTTTTTCGGGACAGGGGACAGACGCGCCCGCGGCTACACCTTC.

This clone showed up many times. The chain employs TRBV27 and TRBJ1-4; 10 positions match TRBD1. Germline trimming cut 8 bases from V and 8 bases from J; bases unmatched to any gene: 14. The germline gives CDR1 MNHEY, CDR2 SMNVEV (reference sequence). This CDR3 has 16 amino acids. DNA for the CDR3: TGTGCCAGCGGCCGGGGGCAGACAGGGGGCTTCGAAAAACTGTTTTTT. Its protein is CASGRGQTGGFEKLFF.

The rearrangement joins TRBV27 to TRBJ2-7, with 9 bases aligning to TRBD1. CDR3 length: 14 amino acids. From germline, CDR1 is MNHEY and CDR2 SMNVEV (reference sequence). Losses at the gene ends were 6 bases for V and 6 bases for J; bases not matched to a gene: 9. CDR3 coding DNA: TGTGCCAGCAGGGGGGTTGGGACAGGGCTCGAGCAGTACTTC. Translating gives CASRGVGTGLEQYF.

This clone occurred a few times. The CDR3 loop is CASSLGPYNEQFF. CDR3 sequence (DNA): TGTGCCAGCAGCTTAGGGCCCTACAATGAGCAGTTCTTC. The chain is built from TRBV7-2 and TRBJ2-1, with D uncertain. Trimming removed 1 base from V and 2 bases from J, with 3 bases in between. The CDR3 is 13 amino acids. Germline CDR1 and CDR2: SGHTA and FQGNSA.

The chain employs TRBV19 and TRBJ1-3; TRBD1 aligns across 7 bases. Losses at the gene ends were 7 bases for V and 5 bases for J; bases not matched to a gene: 5. Germline V gene data show CDR1 as LNHDA and CDR2 as SQIVND (reference sequence). The CDR3 is made up of 13 amino acids. The CDR3 sequence is CASNLQGRNTIYF. DNA for the CDR3: TGTGCCAGTAATCTACAGGGGAGAAACACCATATATTTT.

This clone showed up just a few times. The V gene is TRBV19, the J gene TRBJ2-1; 9 nucleotides line up with TRBD2. With V trimmed by 3 bases and J by 7 bases, 7 bases remained unmatched. Germline CDR1 LNHDA, CDR2 SQIVND (reference sequence). CDR3 length equals 15 residues. CDR3 loop: CASSISRGGWNEQFF. The CDR3, as DNA: TGTGCCAGTAGTATTTCGCGGGGGGGCTGGAATGAGCAGTTCTTC.

The chain has TRBV5-1 and TRBJ2-7; D is undetermined. The CDR3 loop spans 15 amino acids. Germline CDR1 is SGHRS and CDR2 is YFSETQ. The germline V and J ends were trimmed by 4 bases and 3 bases, with 17 bases remaining between them. The CDR3 DNA reads as TGCGCCAGCAGCCTGGGTATCGGAGACTTCTACGAGCAGTACTTC. Its protein is CASSLGIGDFYEQYF.

V gene TRBV19 combines with J gene TRBJ2-7; TRBD1 is a possible D gene (6 bases). The length of the CDR3 is 15 residues. The V end lost 5 bases, the J end lost 4 bases, and 18 bases lay between the germline ends. Germline V gene lookup returns CDR1 LNHDA and CDR2 SQIVND (reference sequence). The chain's CDR3 is CASSGTRTAKYEQYF. The DNA of the CDR3 is TGTGCCAGTAGTGGGACCCGGACAGCTAAGTACGAGCAGTACTTC. Variable domain in full (rest from reference TRBV19 and TRBJ2-7): DGGITQSPKYLFRKEGQNVTLSCEQNLNHDAMYWYRQDPGQGLRLIYYSQIVNDFQKGDIAEGYSVSREKKESFPLTVTSAQKNPTAFYLCASSGTRTAKYEQYFGPGTRLTVT.

The rearrangement joins TRBV19 to TRBJ2-5; a weak D match, TRBD2 (6 bases). V was pared by 5 bases and J by 4 bases, with 11 bases between. The CDR3 consists of 13 residues. CDR1 and CDR2 (germline): LNHDA, SQIVND (reference sequence). The CDR3 is CASSFRDSETQYF. For the CDR3, the DNA is TGTGCCAGTAGTTTCCGGGACTCAGAGACCCAGTACTTC.

V and J are TRBV10-2 and TRBJ2-3, with 10 bases fitting TRBD1. Unmatched junction bases numbered 11, after V lost 5 bases and J lost 0 bases. Per the germline V gene, CDR1 is WSHSY and CDR2 is SAAADI. The CDR3 spans 18 residues. The CDR3 region has the DNA TGCGCCAGCAGTCTCCGGGACAGGGGTTTTTCTAGCACAGATACGCAGTATTTT. Translated: CASSLRDRGFSSTDTQYF.

The chain links TRBV5-1 to TRBJ1-4, with 7 bases that match TRBD1. V was clipped by 4 bases and J by 3 bases; unmatched bases: 3. This CDR3 contains 14 residues. Per germline, CDR1 SGHRS and CDR2 YFSETQ. The CDR3 protein is CASSPGQPNEKLFF. DNA of the CDR3: TGCGCCAGCAGCCCGGGACAGCCTAATGAAAAACTGTTTTTT.

The chain links TRBV7-2 to TRBJ2-7; 14 bases fit TRBD2. Germline V gene data show CDR1 as SGHTA and CDR2 as FQGNSA. The junction had 12 bases not matched to a gene; V was cut back by 4 bases and J by 1 base. The CDR3 spans 19 residues. CDR3 protein: CASSSLWGTSGGGSYEQYF. The CDR3 bases are TGTGCCAGCAGCTCCCTGTGGGGGACTAGCGGGGGCGGATCCTACGAGCAGTACTTC. Full variable domain (remainder filled in from reference TRBV7-2 and TRBJ2-7): GAGVSQSPSNKVTEKGKDVELRCDPISGHTALYWYRQSLGQGLEFLIYFQGNSAPDKSGLPSDRFSAERTGGSVSTLTIQRTQQEDSAVYLCASSSLWGTSGGGSYEQYFGPGTRLTVT.

The gene calls are TRBV2 and TRBJ2-3; D uncertain. This CDR3 is built from 12 residues. Germline assignment: CDR1 SNHLY and CDR2 FYNNEI. V was trimmed by 5 bases and J by 7 bases, leaving 10 bases between them. The CDR3 loop reads CASSSSANTQYF. The CDR3 DNA reads as TGTGCCAGCAGTTCTTCCGCGAATACGCAGTATTTT.

This rearrangement joins TRBV18 to TRBJ2-5, with 7 nucleotides matching TRBD1. Germline assignment: CDR1 KGHSH and CDR2 LQKENI. The CDR3 contains 13 residues. V shed 2 bases and J 3 bases; nucleotides not matched to a gene: 0. Here the CDR3 DNA reads TGTGCCAGCTCACCAACAGGGGAAGAGACCCAGTACTTC. Its protein is CASSPTGEETQYF.

This sequence joins TRBV12-3 or TRBV12-4 and TRBJ2-7, with 8 nucleotides matching TRBD2. This CDR3 spans 13 amino acids. V was clipped by 5 bases and J by 4 bases; unmatched bases: 4. For the CDR3, the DNA is TGTGCCAGCAGTCCCGGGACTAGTTACGAGCAGTACTTC. Its translation: CASSPGTSYEQYF.

The chain uses TRBV7-9 and TRBJ1-4, with 7 nucleotides matching TRBD1. Germline V gene data show CDR1 as SEHNR and CDR2 as FQNEAQ (reference sequence). This CDR3 has 17 residues. The junction had 15 bases not matched to a gene; V was cut back by 5 bases and J by 6 bases. DNA for the CDR3: TGTGCCAGCAGCCTAGACGGCCTACAGGGGTTTGATGAAAAACTGTTTTTT. Translation: CASSLDGLQGFDEKLFF.

This sequence joins TRBV29-1 and TRBJ1-1; 10 nucleotides line up with TRBD1. In germline, CDR1 is SQVTM, CDR2 ANQGSEA. J gave up 6 bases and V 5 bases, and 6 bases lay outside the gene matches. The CDR3 length is 13 residues. The CDR3 DNA reads as TGCAGCGTTAAACCGGGACAGGGGTCTGAAGCTTTCTTT. Translating it yields CSVKPGQGSEAFF.

The chain is built from TRBV27 and TRBJ2-3; 7 nucleotides line up with TRBD1. CDR3 size: 14 residues. The germline gives CDR1 MNHEY, CDR2 SMNVEV (reference sequence). The V and J ends lost 5 bases and 4 bases, in that order; junction bases with no gene match: 6. CDR3 protein: CASSLQGVADTQYF. CDR3 sequence (DNA): TGTGCCAGCAGTCTTCAGGGGGTCGCAGATACGCAGTATTTT.